This T cell receptor beta chain was found in a study of CD8 T cells in Susac syndrome. General study results and limits: Acknowledgment was made by the study that its TCR sequencing and HLA analysis involved a relatively small number of individuals.

Reverse transcription of roughly 0.45 to 1 ug RNA used random hexamers. Across 54 Vbeta and 13 Jbeta, TCR beta CDR3 was amplified with immunoSEQ multiplex PCR. TCRdb processed the immunoSEQ multiplex PCR reads anew with MiXCR; each CDR3 protein has one entry. The profile shows roughly 180,000 distinct CDR3 sequences, approximately 95% of them singletons. Peripheral blood CD8+ and CD4+ T cells were profiled by TCR beta sequencing. Healthy donors served as the controls. They were matched for age and sex. As for this clonotype: As yet, its antigen is unknown.

V lost 1 base and J 1 base, leaving 3 bases between the germline ends. The germline V gene encodes CDR1 SGDLS and CDR2 YYNGEE. The CDR3 sequence is 14 residues long. The origin of this receptor is a human donor in good health. Source material: CD4+ T cells from PBMCs. The rearrangement uses TRBV9 and TRBJ2-6; no reliable D call. The CDR3 region has the DNA TGTGCCAGCAGCGTATGGTCTGGGGCCAACGTCCTGACTTTC. Residues: CASSVWSGANVLTF. Full variable domain (remainder filled in from reference TRBV9 and TRBJ2-6): DSGVTQTPKHLITATGQRVTLRCSPRSGDLSVYWYQQSLDQGLQFLIQYYNGEERAKGNILERFSAQQFPDLHSELNLSSLELGDSALYFCASSVWSGANVLTFGAGSRLTVL.